This TCR beta chain derives from a study of cytomegalovirus exposure and HLA in healthy donors. Overall study results and limits: At a 0.05 false discovery rate, a later analysis found around 17,000 TCR beta sequences to be associated with HLA alleles. Being productive about 87% or about 30% of the time was typical of most TCR beta V segments in an earlier analysis. A later analysis found TCR association rates differed by HLA locus, highest for DRB1 and lowest for HLA-C.

On this clone: Its antigen is unidentified.

V was trimmed by 3 bases and J by 0 bases, leaving 6 bases between them. Germline V CDR1 and CDR2: LGHNA, YNFKEQ. This CDR3 is built from 13 residues. PCR primers comprised 60 Vbeta and 13 Jbeta primers. Using immunoSEQ multiplex PCR, the repertoire was profiled, and TCRdb retains in-frame clones only, with some absent. The sample comprises around 150,000 clones, approximately 80% of which are singletons, and about 4.7% rests with the top ten. Sequencing was carried out using PBMCs. The clonotype comes from a male donor in good health and CMV-seronegative. V usage is TRBV4-2 and J usage is TRBJ2-7; D is perhaps TRBD1 (6 bases). In nucleotides, the CDR3 is TGTGCCAGCAGCCAGGACAGCTCCTACGAGCAGTACTTC. Its translation is CASSQDSSYEQYF.